The clone carrying this T cell receptor (beta chain) was detected ten times or more. There were TCR beta CDR3 regions amplified from RNA transcripts. First-round RT-PCR targeting the TCR CDR3 was performed with the HTBI primer set. TCRdb redid the calling of the multiplex PCR reads with MiXCR, one entry per CDR3 protein. The table has roughly 700,000 distinct CDR3 sequences, roughly 17% seen once. This entry comes from a study of T cells in Graves' hyperthyroidism and ophthalmopathy. Between the trimmed V and J ends, which lost 0 bases and 6 bases, there was a span of 10 bases. This CDR3 has 14 residues. Germline-derived CDR1 and CDR2 are MNHEY and SMNVEV (reference sequence). Graves' hyperthyroidism without ophthalmopathy progression within 18 months was termed stable. In patients aged 18 to 65, hyperthyroidism was newly diagnosed, with duration under 2 months.

The sample was blood. The genes are TRBV27 and TRBJ2-3, with unresolved D. The receptor was isolated from a man between 50 and 59 years old with Graves' hyperthyroidism. The CDR3 coding sequence is TGTGCCAGCAGTTTATCCCCGGTCGGGGATACGCAGTATTTT. Amino acid sequence: CASSLSPVGDTQYF.